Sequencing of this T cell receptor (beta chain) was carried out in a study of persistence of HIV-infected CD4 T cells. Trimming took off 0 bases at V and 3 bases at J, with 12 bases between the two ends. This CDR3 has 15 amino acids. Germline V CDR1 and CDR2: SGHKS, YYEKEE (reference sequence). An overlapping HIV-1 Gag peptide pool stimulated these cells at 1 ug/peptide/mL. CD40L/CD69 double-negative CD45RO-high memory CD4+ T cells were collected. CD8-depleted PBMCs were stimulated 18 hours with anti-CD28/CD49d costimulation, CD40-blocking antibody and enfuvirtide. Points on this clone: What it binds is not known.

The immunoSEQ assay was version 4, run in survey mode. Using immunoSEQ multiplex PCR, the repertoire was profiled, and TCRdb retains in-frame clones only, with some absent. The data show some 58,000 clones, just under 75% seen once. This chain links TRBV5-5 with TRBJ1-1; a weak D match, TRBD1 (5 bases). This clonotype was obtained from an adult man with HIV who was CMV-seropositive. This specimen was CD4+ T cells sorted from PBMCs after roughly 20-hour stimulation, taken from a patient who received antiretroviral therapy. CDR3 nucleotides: TGTGCCAGCAGCTTGGAGGGACTAGGGGACACTGAAGCTTTCTTT. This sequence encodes CASSLEGLGDTEAFF.